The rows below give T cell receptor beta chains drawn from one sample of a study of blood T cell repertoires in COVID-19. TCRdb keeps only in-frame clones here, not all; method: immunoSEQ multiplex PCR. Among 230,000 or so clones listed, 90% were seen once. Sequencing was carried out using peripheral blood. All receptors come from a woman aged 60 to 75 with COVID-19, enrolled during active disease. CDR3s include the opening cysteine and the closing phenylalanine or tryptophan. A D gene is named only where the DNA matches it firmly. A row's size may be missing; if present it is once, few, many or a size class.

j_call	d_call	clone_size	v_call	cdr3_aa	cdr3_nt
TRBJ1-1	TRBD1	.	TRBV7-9	CASSLFDRDTTEAFF	TGTGCCAGCAGCTTATTTGACAGGGATACCACTGAAGCTTTCTTT
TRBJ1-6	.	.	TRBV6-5	CASSQGESPLHF	TGTGCCAGCAGCCAGGGTGAATCACCCCTCCACTTT
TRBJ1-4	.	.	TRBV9	CASSVGGLTNEKLFF	TGTGCCAGCAGCGTAGGGGGCCTTACTAATGAAAAACTGTTTTTT
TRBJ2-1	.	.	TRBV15	CATSRDTSSYNEQFF	TGTGCCACCAGCAGAGATACTAGCTCCTACAATGAGCAGTTCTTC
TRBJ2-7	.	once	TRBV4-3	CASSQDWLPVEQYF	TGCGCCAGCAGCCAAGATTGGCTCCCCGTCGAGCAGTACTTC
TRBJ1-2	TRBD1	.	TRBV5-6	CASSLGDRGNYGYTF	TGTGCCAGCAGCTTGGGCGACAGGGGGAACTATGGCTACACCTTC
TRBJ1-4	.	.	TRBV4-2	CASSPDRGNEKLFF	TGTGCCAGCAGCCCGGACAGAGGGAACGAAAAACTGTTTTTT
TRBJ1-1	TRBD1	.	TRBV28	CASTRDRGRGRNTEAFF	TGTGCCAGCACTCGGGACAGGGGGCGCGGGAGGAACACTGAAGCTTTCTTT
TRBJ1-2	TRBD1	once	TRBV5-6	CASSRGGQVYGYTF	TGTGCCAGCAGCCGAGGGGGACAGGTCTATGGCTACACCTTC
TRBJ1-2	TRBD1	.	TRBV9	CASTQTGDGYTF	TGTGCCAGCACCCAGACAGGGGATGGCTACACCTTC
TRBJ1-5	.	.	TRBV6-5	CASSYSMKGDQPQHF	TGTGCCAGCAGTTACTCGATGAAGGGGGACCAGCCCCAGCATTTT
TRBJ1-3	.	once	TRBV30	CASGNSGNTIYF	TGTGCCTCAGGGAACTCTGGAAACACCATATATTTT
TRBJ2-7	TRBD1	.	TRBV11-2	CASSSLTHRDRIYEQYF	TGTGCCAGCAGCTCCCTTACGCACCGGGACAGAATCTACGAGCAGTACTTC
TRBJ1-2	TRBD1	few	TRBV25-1	CASSESGGQNYGYTF	TGTGCCAGCAGTGAATCAGGGGGCCAGAACTATGGCTACACCTTC
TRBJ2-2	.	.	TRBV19	CASRPGFSRGGTGELFF	TGTGCCAGTCGTCCAGGCTTCAGCCGAGGGGGCACCGGGGAGCTGTTTTTT
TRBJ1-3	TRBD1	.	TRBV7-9	CASSLGGTDGNTIYF	TGTGCCAGCAGCTTAGGCGGGACAGATGGAAACACCATATATTTT
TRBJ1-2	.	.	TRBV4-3	CASSQEERDGYTF	TGCGCCAGCAGCCAGGAGGAAAGGGATGGCTACACCTTC
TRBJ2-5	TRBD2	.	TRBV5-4	CASSPGLAGGQGQTQYF	TGTGCCAGCAGCCCCGGCCTAGCGGGGGGGCAGGGGCAGACCCAGTACTTC
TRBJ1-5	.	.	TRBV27	CASSLDGGSNQPQHF	TGTGCCAGCAGTTTAGACGGGGGTAGCAATCAGCCCCAGCATTTT
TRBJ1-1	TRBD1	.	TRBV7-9	CASSRDSGEAFF	TGTGCCAGCAGTAGGGACAGCGGTGAAGCTTTCTTT
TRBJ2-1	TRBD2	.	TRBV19	CASRNRGGAGNEQFF	TGTGCCAGTAGGAACCGGGGGGGGGCTGGCAATGAGCAGTTCTTC
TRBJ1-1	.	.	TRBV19	CASHRGNTEAFF	TGTGCCAGCCACCGGGGGAACACTGAAGCTTTCTTT
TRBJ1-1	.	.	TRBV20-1	CSASGGQNTEAFF	TGCAGTGCCAGTGGGGGACAGAACACTGAAGCTTTCTTT